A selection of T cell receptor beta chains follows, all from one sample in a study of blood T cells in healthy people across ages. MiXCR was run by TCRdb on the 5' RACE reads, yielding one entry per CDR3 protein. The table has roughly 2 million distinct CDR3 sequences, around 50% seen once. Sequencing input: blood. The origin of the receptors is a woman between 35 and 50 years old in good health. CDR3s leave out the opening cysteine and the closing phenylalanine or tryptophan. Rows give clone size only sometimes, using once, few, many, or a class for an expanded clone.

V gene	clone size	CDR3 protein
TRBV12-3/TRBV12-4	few	ASSPSQGRNIQY
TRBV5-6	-	ASNRGVVGNEQF
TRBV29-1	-	SVGGIGYGYT
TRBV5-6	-	ASSLTGTQHTYEQY
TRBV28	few	ASREDTSGANVLT
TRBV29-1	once	SVEKRGPNYGCT
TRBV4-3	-	ASSQGTGTLLGNIQY
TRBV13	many	ASSSGKETQY
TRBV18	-	ASQQAGEETQY
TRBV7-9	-	ASTSEFSNQPQH
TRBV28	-	SSRPPHSYEQY
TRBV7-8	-	ASSLSGEGSYEQY
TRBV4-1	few	ASSQEGTSGGYEQY
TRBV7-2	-	ASNLGHNEQF
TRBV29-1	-	SARTPGLDIQY
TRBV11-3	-	ASSFGQGKGKTDTRY
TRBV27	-	VSSSVSYNEQF
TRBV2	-	ASEYRGTDTQY
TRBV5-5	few	ASSLGLERQETQY
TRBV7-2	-	ASSLALRGRFYNEQF
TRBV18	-	ASSSGLGAWETQY
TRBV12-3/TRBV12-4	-	TTQDRNSGANVLT
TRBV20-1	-	GAPLSGGMVKNIQY
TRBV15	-	ATSRVLADPYNSPLH
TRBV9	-	ASSPTSGAPGEQF
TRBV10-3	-	AIGEKGKETQY
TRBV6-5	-	ASTQGAGGYNEQF
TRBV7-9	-	ASSSTGKNTQY
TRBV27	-	ASSFTSNTEAF
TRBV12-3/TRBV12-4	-	ASSYSSEAF
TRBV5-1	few	ASRYLAETQY
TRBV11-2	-	TSRGPTSLLNEQY
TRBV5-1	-	ASSSGLVPYEQY
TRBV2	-	ASSQMRDRGEQY
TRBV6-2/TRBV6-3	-	ASSATARGEQY
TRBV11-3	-	ASQGRWGNEQY
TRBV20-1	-	RLQGIYGYT
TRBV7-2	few	ASSLSRGAGGYT
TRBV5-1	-	ASSLAGVRDYGYT
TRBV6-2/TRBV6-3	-	ANSYYARETQY
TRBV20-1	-	SADDTDREETQY
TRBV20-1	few	SARDIVGTGVVETQY
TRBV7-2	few	ASSPLRGSNQPQH
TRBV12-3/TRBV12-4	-	ASSFHRGRTPLPNYGYT
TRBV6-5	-	ASRDSGRRYT
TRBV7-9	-	ASSVGRGRTEQY
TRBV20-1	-	SARSRDRGSGANVLT
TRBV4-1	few	ASSQAGRGSQETQY
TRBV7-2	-	ASSLRGDSRTDTQY
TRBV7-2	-	ASSLSWGERGKGEKLF
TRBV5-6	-	ASELGAANEQF
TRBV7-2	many	ASSLARSDTQY
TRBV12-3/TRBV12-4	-	ASSGRAITDTQY
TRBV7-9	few	ASSFMYSPLH
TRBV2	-	ASSEFTTRTDTQY
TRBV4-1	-	ASSQTRDTGLNEQY
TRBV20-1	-	SAVGTGGEGYT